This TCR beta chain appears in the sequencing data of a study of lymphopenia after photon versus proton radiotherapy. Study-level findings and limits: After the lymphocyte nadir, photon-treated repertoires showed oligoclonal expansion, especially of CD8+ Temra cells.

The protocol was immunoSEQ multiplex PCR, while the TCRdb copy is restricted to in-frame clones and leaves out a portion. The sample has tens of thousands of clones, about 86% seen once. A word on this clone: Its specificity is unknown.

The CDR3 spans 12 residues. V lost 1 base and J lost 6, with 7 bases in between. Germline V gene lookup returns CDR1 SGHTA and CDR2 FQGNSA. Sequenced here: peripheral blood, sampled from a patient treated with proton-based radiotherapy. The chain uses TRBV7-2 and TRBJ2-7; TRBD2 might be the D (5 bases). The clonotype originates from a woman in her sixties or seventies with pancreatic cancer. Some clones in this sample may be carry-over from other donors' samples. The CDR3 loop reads CASSLGEFEQYF. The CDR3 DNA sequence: TGTGCCAGCAGCTTAGGGGAGTTCGAGCAGTACTTC.